This T cell receptor beta chain was retrieved from a study of response to subunit inactivated influenza vaccine. This clonotype came up many times. Using its own MiXCR run on the RT-PCR reads, TCRdb lists one record per CDR3 protein. The sample gives about 620,000 distinct CDR3 sequences, about 11% of which show up once; about 11% is in the top ten. The sample was also linked to a second study, of T cells expressing NK-cell markers. That work states: Beta-chain TCR cDNA was generated via 5'RACE template switching with UMIs.

The clonotype comes from a man aged 45-65 years who received an inactivated influenza vaccine. The material sequenced was PBMCs from blood, taken on the day of vaccination.

CDR3 nucleotides: TGCAGTGCGCCAATCTTCGGGGGCGGCAATGAGCAGTTCTTC. This gives the protein CSAPIFGGGNEQFF. The V call is TRBV20-1, the J call TRBJ2-1, with D perhaps matching TRBD1 or TRBD2 (6 bases each). Trimming cost V 6 bases and J 6 bases, with 18 bases left between them. This CDR3 is built from 14 residues. The germline V gene encodes CDR1 DFQATT and CDR2 SNEGSKA (reference sequence).